Shown below are 27 T cell receptor beta chains from a single sample sequenced in a study of blood T cell repertoires in COVID-19. The protocol was immunoSEQ multiplex PCR, while the TCRdb copy is restricted to in-frame clones and leaves out a portion. The profile shows 150,000 to 200,000 clones, about 91% of them singletons. Sequenced sample: PBMCs or T cells enriched from blood (not recorded which). The receptors derive from a woman between 18 and 29 years old who had recovered from COVID-19.

The chain links TRBV5-8 to TRBJ2-3; 8 bases map to TRBD2. CDR1 and CDR2 (germline): SGHTS, YDEGEE. The CDR3 is 14 residues long. V gave up 4 bases and J gave up 8 bases; unmatched junction bases: 9. The CDR3 region has the DNA TGTGCCAGCAGCCTACACCGGGGGGGAGGTACGCAGTATTTT. Encoded protein: CASSLHRGGGTQYF.

At least ten counts were recorded for this clone. The rearrangement joins TRBV29-1 to TRBJ2-7, with D uncertain. V was trimmed by 4 bases and J by 6 bases, leaving 10 bases between them. The CDR3 covers 11 residues. The germline gives CDR1 SQVTM, CDR2 ANQGSEA. The CDR3 sequence is CSVVRGGEQYF. The DNA of the CDR3 is TGCAGCGTTGTTCGAGGCGGCGAGCAGTACTTC.

This clone appeared once. The V and J genes are TRBV4-1 and TRBJ1-2; D gene unclear. Trimming pared 6 bases from V and 2 bases from J, leaving 13 bases between. The CDR3 consists of 14 residues. Germline CDR1 reads MGHRA; CDR2 reads YSYEKL. DNA of the CDR3: TGCGCCAGCAGGCCCCCGGGGAGAAACTATGGCTACACCTTC. Its translation is CASRPPGRNYGYTF.

The J gene is TRBJ2-7, the V gene TRBV10-1, with D possibly matching TRBD1 (5 bases). V was trimmed by 0 bases and J by 3 bases, leaving 6 bases between them. Per germline, CDR1 WNHNN and CDR2 SYGVQD (reference sequence). This CDR3 comprises 13 residues. Here the CDR3 DNA reads TGCGCCAGCAGTGAGTCGGGGCACTACGAGCAGTACTTC. Translation gives CASSESGHYEQYF.

This chain uses TRBV5-8 with TRBJ1-6, with a possible D match to TRBD1 (6 bases). This CDR3 is built from 11 residues. The germline CDR1 and CDR2 sequences are SGHTS and YDEGEE. V lost 7 bases and J lost 11, with 10 bases in between. CDR3 in DNA: TGTGCCAGCCGAGGGGGTACACCCCTCCACTTT. Translating it yields CASRGGTPLHF.

The chain links TRBV19 to TRBJ2-3; TRBD2 agrees at 10 bases. Germline lookup yields CDR1 LNHDA and CDR2 SQIVND (reference sequence). This CDR3 contains 14 residues. Trimming at V came to 9 bases and at J to 1 base, leaving 4 bases not matched to a gene. The CDR3 DNA reads TGTGCCAGCAGAGCGGGAGGGCGCACAGATACGCAGTATTTT. Translation: CASRAGGRTDTQYF.

This chain uses TRBV4-3 with TRBJ2-3, with TRBD1 matching 7 bases. The CDR3 spans 16 residues. The germline gives CDR1 LGHNA, CDR2 YSLEER. V lost 0 bases and J lost 2; bases outside the gene matches: 5. The CDR3 sequence: CASSQDPGQDTDTQYF. The DNA for the CDR3 is TGCGCCAGCAGCCAAGATCCCGGACAGGACACAGATACGCAGTATTTT.

In DNA, the CDR3 is TGCAGCGTTGCGAGCCGGGGCACCGGGGAGCTGTTTTTT. Protein: CSVASRGTGELFF. This rearrangement joins TRBV29-1 to TRBJ2-2, with a tentative D call TRBD2 (5 bases). Trimming removed 4 bases from V and 4 bases from J, with 10 bases in between. CDR3 length equals 13 residues. Germline CDR1 and CDR2: SQVTM and ANQGSEA.

This clone came up a few times. The chain links TRBV6-5 to TRBJ1-1; 7 nucleotides line up with TRBD1. There are 14 residues in the CDR3. Germline V gene lookup returns CDR1 MNHEY and CDR2 SVGAGI. V trimming: 8 bases; J trimming: 3 bases; junction bases outside the gene matches: 9. CDR3 bases: TGTGCCAGCCTCAGGACAGGTGGGCACACTGAAGCTTTCTTT. This sequence encodes CASLRTGGHTEAFF.

V usage is TRBV5-1 and J usage is TRBJ1-2; D possibly corresponds to TRBD1 (5 bases). The CDR3 sequence is 15 residues long. Germline V lookup: CDR1 SGHRS, CDR2 YFSETQ. V lost 2 bases to trimming and J lost 4 bases, with 15 bases between them. The CDR3 DNA sequence: TGCGCCAGCAGCTTCGGGGGAGGGAGTTCCTATGGCTACACCTTC. This gives the protein CASSFGGGSSYGYTF.

The chain is built from TRBV9 and TRBJ2-3; 8 nucleotides agree with TRBD1. Per the germline V gene, CDR1 is SGDLS and CDR2 is YYNGEE. The ends lost 3 bases at V and 7 bases at J; junction bases unmatched: 10. The CDR3 is 15 residues long. The CDR3 sequence: CASSAQGAAHHTQYF. The CDR3 DNA follows: TGTGCCAGCAGCGCCCAGGGGGCGGCACATCATACGCAGTATTTT.

The chain joins TRBV5-6 to TRBJ2-7, with TRBD1 matching over 10 bases. The J segment lost 1 base and the V segment lost 0 bases, leaving 1 base of the junction unmatched. This CDR3 has 15 amino acids. Germline-derived CDR1 and CDR2 are SGHDT and YYEEEE. CDR3 in amino acids: CASSLVGQGSYEQYF. CDR3 coding DNA: TGTGCCAGCAGCTTGGTGGGACAGGGGTCCTACGAGCAGTACTTC.

This clone was observed once. The chain employs TRBV19 and TRBJ1-5; maybe TRBD1 (5 bases). This CDR3 is 17 amino acids long. The V end lost 0 bases, the J end lost 2 bases, and 14 bases lay between the germline ends. Germline lookup yields CDR1 LNHDA and CDR2 SQIVND (reference sequence). Here the CDR3 DNA reads TGTGCCAGTAGTATAGATCCCCAGGGTTCTCGCAATCAGCCCCAGCATTTT. As protein: CASSIDPQGSRNQPQHF.

The V and J genes are TRBV18 and TRBJ1-1; the D gene is possibly TRBD1 (5 bases). V gave up 6 bases and J gave up 2 bases, with 13 bases separating them. The CDR3 has 14 amino acids. Germline values: CDR1 KGHSH, CDR2 LQKENI. DNA for the CDR3: TGTGCCAGCTCGCTATCAGGGATAAACACTGAAGCTTTCTTT. Its protein is CASSLSGINTEAFF. The complete variable domain, with remaining parts taken from reference TRBV18 and TRBJ1-1, reads NAGVMQNPRHLVRRRGQEARLRCSPMKGHSHVYWYRQLPEEGLKFMVYLQKENIIDESGMPKERFSAEFPKEGPSILRIQQVVRGDSAAYFCASSLSGINTEAFFGQGTRLTVV.

The chain couples TRBV7-2 to TRBJ1-5; D possibly corresponds to TRBD1 (5 bases). Germline V gives CDR1 SGHTA, CDR2 FQGNSA. Trimming took 2 bases from V and 6 from J, leaving 14 bases between them. The CDR3 is 15 residues long. CDR3 sequence (DNA): TGTGCCAGCAGCTTATCCGGGGGGTCGCGTCAGCCCCAGCATTTT. As protein: CASSLSGGSRQPQHF.

This clone showed up just once. V is TRBV11-2 and J is TRBJ1-3; D is ambiguous. V lost 1 base and J lost 0, with 16 bases in between. CDR1 and CDR2 (germline): SGHAT, FQNNGV. This CDR3 region has 18 residues. The DNA of the CDR3 is TGTGCCAGCAGCTTAGGGAGAAGTGGCCAACCCTCTGGAAACACCATATATTTT. This gives the protein CASSLGRSGQPSGNTIYF.

V and J are TRBV6-6 and TRBJ1-1; D gene ambiguous. V shed 5 bases and J shed 4 bases, with 11 bases lying between them. This CDR3 has 13 amino acids. Per the germline V gene, CDR1 is MNHNY and CDR2 is SVGAGI (reference sequence). CDR3 DNA sequence: TGTGCCAGCAGTGAGGGTTCGAGCACTGAAGCTTTCTTT. It translates to CASSEGSSTEAFF.

The gene calls are TRBV5-8 and TRBJ1-1, with D perhaps matching TRBD1 (5 bases). The CDR3 spans 14 residues. Germline V CDR1 and CDR2: SGHTS, YDEGEE. Trimming removed 1 base at V and 7 bases at J, with 14 bases between. CDR3 residues: CASSLFGRASEAFF. The CDR3 coding sequence is TGTGCCAGCAGCTTGTTTGGCAGGGCCAGTGAAGCTTTCTTT.

This chain uses TRBV7-6 with TRBJ2-5; 8 nucleotides agree with TRBD2. The junction had 3 bases not matched to a gene; V was cut back by 5 bases and J by 4 bases. In germline, CDR1 is SGHVS, CDR2 FNYEAQ. This CDR3 has 13 amino acids. CDR3 loop: CASSASGRETQYF. The CDR3 DNA reads TGTGCCAGCAGCGCAAGCGGGAGAGAGACCCAGTACTTC.

The chain recombines TRBV28 with TRBJ2-5, with a possible D match to TRBD1 (5 bases). The CDR3 runs to 15 residues. Germline assignment: CDR1 MDHEN and CDR2 SYDVKM. Trimming took 3 bases from V and 1 from J, leaving 12 bases between them. The CDR3 DNA reads as TGTGCCAGCAGTTTCCTTCAGGGCCCCCAAGAGACCCAGTACTTC. Residues: CASSFLQGPQETQYF.

The chain joins TRBV7-2 to TRBJ2-1; 7 nucleotides agree with TRBD2. Germline V gene lookup returns CDR1 SGHTA and CDR2 FQGNSA. The CDR3 has 16 residues. The V and J ends lost 5 bases and 2 bases, in that order; junction bases with no gene match: 9. The CDR3 sequence: CASSKPAGTTYNEQFF. In DNA form, the CDR3 reads TGTGCCAGCAGCAAGCCTGCCGGGACTACCTACAATGAGCAGTTCTTC.

V usage is TRBV28 and J usage is TRBJ2-3, with 8 bases identical to TRBD1. The junction had 9 bases not matched to a gene; V was cut back by 5 bases and J by 5 bases. CDR1 is MDHEN, CDR2 SYDVKM, per germline. There are 15 residues in the CDR3. In DNA form, the CDR3 reads TGTGCCAGCAGTCTCAGGGGGCCGGGGCGAGATACGCAGTATTTT. This gives the protein CASSLRGPGRDTQYF.

This clone occurred a few times. The gene calls are TRBV6-4 and TRBJ2-2, with TRBD2 matching over 7 bases. CDR3 length equals 14 residues. Germline CDR1 and CDR2: MRHNA and SNTAGT. The V and J ends lost 5 bases and 3 bases, in that order; junction bases with no gene match: 3. CDR3 nucleotide sequence: TGTGCCAGCAGTAGTGGGAGGGACACCGGGGAGCTGTTTTTT. Protein: CASSSGRDTGELFF.

V usage is TRBV28 and J usage is TRBJ2-1; D is undetermined. In germline, CDR1 is MDHEN, CDR2 SYDVKM. Trimming shortened V by 3 bases and J by 5 bases, and 14 bases separated the two germline ends. This CDR3 region has 15 residues. The CDR3: CASSLVQPLHNEQFF. Here the CDR3 DNA reads TGTGCCAGCAGTTTGGTACAGCCCCTACACAATGAGCAGTTCTTC.

In its sample, this clone was seen once. The rearrangement joins TRBV13 to TRBJ2-1; 9 bases line up with TRBD1. Germline CDR1 and CDR2: PRHDT and FYEKMQ (reference sequence). CDR3 size: 15 residues. V lost 5 bases, J lost 6 bases, and 8 bases stayed unmatched. The CDR3 sequence: CASSQRVTGGNEQFF. DNA of the CDR3: TGTGCCAGCAGCCAGAGGGTGACAGGGGGCAATGAGCAGTTCTTC.

This clone is a singleton in its sample. V and J are TRBV18 and TRBJ2-1, with 7 bases that match TRBD2. CDR3 length: 14 residues. Germline V gene sequence: CDR1 KGHSH, CDR2 LQKENI. Trimming took 4 bases from V and 7 from J; bases not matched to a gene: 7. CDR3 coding DNA: TGTGCCAGCTCACGGGCGGGAGTCCCTAATGAGCAGTTCTTC. Its protein is CASSRAGVPNEQFF.

J is TRBJ1-2 and V is TRBV4-3; TRBD1 is a possible D gene (5 bases). Germline V gives CDR1 LGHNA, CDR2 YSLEER. The CDR3 has 15 residues. The V and J ends lost 0 bases and 9 bases respectively, with 17 bases between them. The CDR3 reads CASSQEGVTGTSYTF. DNA for the CDR3: TGCGCCAGCAGCCAAGAAGGGGTAACAGGAACAAGCTACACCTTC.